This passage covers 10 T cell receptor beta chains from one sample sequenced in a study of cytomegalovirus exposure and HLA in healthy donors. Use of 60 Vbeta and 13 Jbeta primers characterized the PCR. TCRdb keeps only in-frame clones here, not all; method: immunoSEQ multiplex PCR. The data contain fewer than 250,000 clones, approximately 82% of them singletons. Sequencing was done on a sample of PBMCs. These receptors were obtained from a young man in good health and CMV-seronegative.

V and J are TRBV7-6 and TRBJ2-1; a weak D match, TRBD1 (5 bases). The ends were cut back, 1 base at V and 0 bases at J, with 13 bases in the middle. This CDR3 is 17 amino acids long. Germline loops: CDR1 SGHVS, CDR2 FNYEAQ. CDR3 amino acids: CASSLVRQPSSYNEQFF. CDR3 DNA sequence: TGTGCCAGCAGCTTAGTTCGACAGCCGAGCTCCTACAATGAGCAGTTCTTC.

The chain recombines TRBV18 with TRBJ2-1; D unresolved. Trimming cost V 3 bases and J 3 bases, with 12 bases left between them. From germline, CDR1 is KGHSH and CDR2 LQKENI. The length of the CDR3 is 15 residues. CDR3 in DNA: TGTGCCAGCTCACCGAGCGATCTAAACTACAATGAGCAGTTCTTC. It is translated as CASSPSDLNYNEQFF.

The rearrangement joins TRBV27 to TRBJ1-1; 10 bases agree with TRBD1. J lost 7 bases, V lost 6 bases, and 11 bases had no gene match. The CDR3 length is 15 residues. The germline gives CDR1 MNHEY, CDR2 SMNVEV (reference sequence). Written as DNA, the CDR3 is TGTGCCAGCAGCTCCTTCCGAGGACAGGGGGTTGAAGCTTTCTTT. Encoded protein: CASSSFRGQGVEAFF.

The chain combines TRBV6-5 with TRBJ1-1; 7 bases line up with TRBD1. Per germline, CDR1 MNHEY and CDR2 SVGAGI. This CDR3 spans 13 amino acids. V was clipped by 11 bases and J by 3 bases; unmatched bases: 9. CDR3 loop: CAGQQGSYTEAFF. The CDR3 DNA reads TGTGCCGGCCAACAGGGGTCGTACACTGAAGCTTTCTTT.

This chain joins TRBV6-5 and TRBJ1-2; possibly TRBD1 for D (6 bases). Germline values: CDR1 MNHEY, CDR2 SVGAGI. The ends were cut back, 6 bases at V and 4 bases at J, with 12 bases in the middle. The CDR3 is made up of 13 amino acids. The CDR3, as DNA: TGTGCCAGCAGGACCGACAGGAGCTATGGCTACACCTTC. It encodes CASRTDRSYGYTF.

The gene calls are TRBV11-3 and TRBJ2-5; D is uncertain. Trimming shortened V by 2 bases and J by 2 bases, and 6 bases separated the two germline ends. There are 13 residues in the CDR3. Germline CDR1 is SGHNT and CDR2 is YENEEA. The CDR3, as DNA: TGTGCCAGCAGCTTACGCGGACAAGAGACCCAGTACTTC. This sequence encodes CASSLRGQETQYF. The variable domain in full, completed from reference TRBV11-3 and TRBJ2-5, reads EAGVVQSPRYKIIEKKQPVAFWCNPISGHNTLYWYLQNLGQGPELLIRYENEEAVDDSQLPKDRFSAERLKGVDSTLKIQPAELGDSAVYLCASSLRGQETQYFGPGTRLLVL.

The V and J genes are TRBV20-1 and TRBJ1-2; maybe TRBD1 (5 bases). The CDR3 sequence is 10 residues long. From germline, CDR1 is DFQATT and CDR2 SNEGSKA (reference sequence). CDR3: CKDRAYGYTF. For the CDR3, the DNA is TGCAAAGACAGAGCCTATGGCTACACCTTC.

The CDR3 DNA follows: TGCGCCAGCAGTTGGACAGGGGGAGTTGGCTACACCTTC. As protein: CASSWTGGVGYTF. The gene calls are TRBV10-2 and TRBJ1-2; 10 bases line up with TRBD1. The CDR3 length is 13 residues. Germline V gene lookup returns CDR1 WSHSY and CDR2 SAAADI. V lost 5 bases and J lost 7; bases outside the gene matches: 4.

A remark on this clone: Other DNA sequences in the sample encode the same CDR3. This chain joins TRBV4-1 and TRBJ2-7; no clear D. V was clipped by 0 bases and J by 0 bases, with 6 bases between them. The CDR3 sequence is 14 residues long. Per germline, CDR1 MGHRA and CDR2 YSYEKL. CDR3 coding DNA: TGCGCCAGCAGCCAAGACCCAGGCTCCTACGAGCAGTACTTC. Translating it yields CASSQDPGSYEQYF.

The gene calls are TRBV5-8 and TRBJ1-5; D not resolved. CDR1 and CDR2 (germline): SGHTS, YDEGEE. Trimming cost V 3 bases and J 11 bases, with 9 bases left between them. CDR3 size: 11 residues. The CDR3 nucleotides read TGTGCCAGCAGCTCGGTGGAGGCCCAGCATTTT. This sequence encodes CASSSVEAQHF.